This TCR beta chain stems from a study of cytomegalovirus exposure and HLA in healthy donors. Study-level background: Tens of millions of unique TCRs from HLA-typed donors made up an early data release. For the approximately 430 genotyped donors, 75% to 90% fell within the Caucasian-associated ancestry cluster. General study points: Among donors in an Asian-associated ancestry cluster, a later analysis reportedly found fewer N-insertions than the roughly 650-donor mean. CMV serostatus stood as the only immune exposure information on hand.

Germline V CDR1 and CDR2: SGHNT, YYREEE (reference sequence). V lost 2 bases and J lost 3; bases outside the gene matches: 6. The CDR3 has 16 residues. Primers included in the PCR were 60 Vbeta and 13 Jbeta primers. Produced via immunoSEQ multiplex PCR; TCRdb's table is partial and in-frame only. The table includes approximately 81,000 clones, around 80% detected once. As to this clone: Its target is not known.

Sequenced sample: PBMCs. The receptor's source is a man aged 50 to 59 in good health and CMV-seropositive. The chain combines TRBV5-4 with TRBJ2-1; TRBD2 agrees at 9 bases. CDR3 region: CASSLHLAGSYNEQFF. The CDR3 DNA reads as TGTGCCAGCAGCTTACACCTAGCGGGAAGCTACAATGAGCAGTTCTTC.